This entry lists 19 T cell receptor beta chains sequenced from one sample in a study of blood T cell repertoires in COVID-19. This table comes from immunoSEQ multiplex PCR, and its TCRdb copy is limited to in-frame clones, with some not included. The sample lists 290,000 or so clones, roughly 80% occurring once. Sequencing was carried out using PBMCs or T cells enriched from blood (not recorded which). These receptors were collected from a man aged 35 to 55 who had been exposed to COVID-19.

The chain recombines TRBV9 with TRBJ2-5; D is perhaps TRBD1 (6 bases). Germline CDR1 SGDLS, CDR2 YYNGEE. This CDR3 is 13 amino acids long. V lost 2 bases and J 5 bases, leaving 10 bases between the germline ends. The CDR3 reads CASSVGGWETQYF. The CDR3 DNA reads TGTGCCAGCAGCGTTGGGGGCTGGGAGACCCAGTACTTC.

The CDR3 reads CASSQPSSRTLHF. As DNA, the CDR3 is TGTGCCAGCAGCCAACCGAGCTCCCGAACCCTCCACTTT. This sequence joins TRBV3-1 (or the pseudogene TRBV3-2) and TRBJ1-6; D unclear. Germline loops: CDR1 LGHDT, CDR2 YNNKEL (reference sequence). V was shortened by 2 bases and J by 14 bases, with 13 bases between the two germline ends. The CDR3 is 13 residues long.

This clone was detected a few times. This chain links TRBV6-1 with TRBJ2-5; D is unresolved. The CDR3 extends over 12 amino acids. V lost 1 base to trimming and J lost 5 bases, with 5 bases between them. Germline V gives CDR1 MNHNS, CDR2 SASEGT. The CDR3, as DNA: TGTGCCAGCAGTGAAGGGCGGGAGACCCAGTACTTC. Its translation is CASSEGRETQYF.

This rearrangement joins TRBV11-2 to TRBJ1-3; D is ambiguous. CDR3 length: 15 amino acids. V lost 4 bases, J lost 3 bases, and 13 bases lay in between. CDR1 and CDR2 (germline): SGHAT, FQNNGV. This chain's CDR3 is CASSWTSAVGNTIYF. In nucleotides, the CDR3 is TGTGCCAGCAGCTGGACGTCAGCGGTTGGAAACACCATATATTTT.

The DNA for the CDR3 is TGTGCCAGCTCAGATCAGGGTAACACTGAAGCTTTCTTT. Translating it yields CASSDQGNTEAFF. The rearrangement links TRBV18 to TRBJ1-1, with a tentative D call TRBD1 (5 bases). Germline V gene data show CDR1 as KGHSH and CDR2 as LQKENI. Deletions cut 5 bases from V and 2 bases from J, with 9 bases between. The CDR3 loop spans 13 amino acids.

V usage is TRBV7-3 and J usage is TRBJ2-6; D not certain. This CDR3 region has 15 residues. CDR1 and CDR2 from the germline V gene are SGHTA and FQGTGA. Trimming shortened V by 3 bases and J by 2 bases, and 8 bases separated the two germline ends. The CDR3 region is CASSFRRAGANVLTF. CDR3 DNA: TGTGCCAGCAGCTTCCGACGGGCTGGGGCCAACGTCCTGACTTTC.

This chain uses TRBV7-2 with TRBJ2-7, with D possibly matching TRBD2 (5 bases). Trimming shortened V by 4 bases and J by 3 bases, and 13 bases separated the two germline ends. The CDR3 is 14 residues long. Germline V gives CDR1 SGHTA, CDR2 FQGNSA. CDR3 sequence (DNA): TGTGCCAGCAGCTCAAGAGGTGGGAGCTACGAGCAGTACTTC. Protein: CASSSRGGSYEQYF.

This clone was detected only a few times. The chain uses TRBV20-1 and TRBJ1-1, with D perhaps matching TRBD1 (6 bases). The CDR3 is 11 residues long. The germline V and J ends were trimmed by 6 bases and 7 bases, with 12 bases remaining between them. CDR1 DFQATT and CDR2 SNEGSKA come from the germline V gene (reference sequence). As DNA, the CDR3 is TGCAGTGCCCAAGGACAGAGTGAAGCTTTCTTT. Protein sequence: CSAQGQSEAFF.

This clone was observed a single time. One end of the junction is discordant with germline, which a read error may explain. This chain uses TRBV6-4 with TRBJ2-2; weak D call: TRBD1 (6 bases). Per the germline V gene, CDR1 is MRHNA and CDR2 is SNTAGT. The CDR3 runs 13 residues. The CDR3 nucleotides are TGTGCCAGCTCCGGGACAAACAACGGGGAGCTGTTTTTT. Protein product: CASSGTNNGELFF.

The chain recombines TRBV6-5 with TRBJ2-2, with D possibly TRBD2 on 6 matching bases. CDR3 size: 14 residues. The ends were cut back, 8 bases at V and 3 bases at J, with 13 bases in the middle. Germline assignment: CDR1 MNHEY and CDR2 SVGAGI. This chain's CDR3 is CASRLDGDTGELFF. The CDR3 DNA is TGTGCCAGCCGACTAGATGGTGACACCGGGGAGCTGTTTTTT.

The rearrangement joins TRBV6-5 to TRBJ2-2, with 7 nucleotides matching TRBD2. Germline-derived CDR1 and CDR2 are MNHEY and SVGAGI. CDR3 length equals 14 residues. Trimming cost V 11 bases and J 1 base; bases outside gene matches: 7. For the CDR3, the DNA is TGTGCCGGCCGGGAGCGGGGGAACACCGGGGAGCTGTTTTTT. Its translation: CAGRERGNTGELFF.

The CDR3: CASRPGQVYEQYF. As DNA, the CDR3 is TGTGCCAGCAGACCCGGACAGGTCTACGAGCAGTACTTC. The chain links TRBV6-5 to TRBJ2-7; 7 nucleotides align to TRBD1. This CDR3 region has 13 residues. The J segment lost 3 bases and the V segment lost 6 bases, leaving 5 bases of the junction unmatched. The germline V gene has CDR1 MNHEY and CDR2 SVGAGI.

This chain joins TRBV30 and TRBJ1-6; D uncertain. The germline gives CDR1 GTSNPN, CDR2 SVGIG (reference sequence). This CDR3 spans 12 amino acids. V dropped 1 base and J dropped 9 bases, with 7 bases sitting between them. As DNA, the CDR3 is TGTGCCTGGAGTGGACGGGGTTCACCCCTCCACTTT. Amino acids: CAWSGRGSPLHF.

The chain couples TRBV29-1 to TRBJ1-1; unclear D gene. The CDR3 is 11 amino acids. Per germline, CDR1 SQVTM and CDR2 ANQGSEA. V shed 8 bases and J shed 5 bases, with 12 bases lying between them. Written as DNA, the CDR3 is TGCAGCTCGTCTGCGGGTACTGAAGCTTTCTTT. Its protein is CSSSAGTEAFF.

The chain carries TRBV7-3 and TRBJ2-7; 9 positions match TRBD1. The V gene end was trimmed by 2 bases and the J gene end by 6 bases; junction bases not matched to a gene: 8. Per germline, CDR1 SGHTA and CDR2 FQGTGA. CDR3 size: 15 residues. The CDR3 region has the DNA TGTGCCAGCAGCTTACGAGGACAGGGGTTGTCCGAGCAGTACTTC. Its protein product is CASSLRGQGLSEQYF.

The V and J genes are TRBV5-1 and TRBJ2-1, with a weak D call TRBD2 (6 bases). Germline CDR1 SGHRS, CDR2 YFSETQ. The CDR3 extends over 17 amino acids. V was pared by 4 bases and J by 9 bases, with 26 bases between. CDR3 in amino acids: CASSPGSVRARDGEQFF. The CDR3 DNA reads as TGCGCCAGCAGCCCCGGGAGTGTACGGGCGCGGGATGGTGAGCAGTTCTTC.

This chain uses TRBV11-3 with TRBJ1-6; TRBD1 might be the D (6 bases). Germline V gene sequence: CDR1 SGHNT, CDR2 YENEEA. The CDR3 is 19 residues long. The ends were cut back, 4 bases at V and 2 bases at J, with 21 bases in the middle. The CDR3 coding sequence is TGTGCCAGCAGCTCGAAACGACAGGCCCCAGGGGCCTATAATTCACCCCTCCACTTT. Its protein is CASSSKRQAPGAYNSPLHF.

V gene TRBV10-3 combines with J gene TRBJ1-3; TRBD1 matches 8 bases. The V and J ends lost 4 bases and 0 bases, in that order; junction bases with no gene match: 14. CDR3 length equals 19 residues. CDR1 is ENHRY and CDR2 is SYGVKD in the germline V gene. The CDR3 is CAISVWQGAIPDSGNTIYF. CDR3 nucleotide sequence: TGTGCCATCAGTGTTTGGCAGGGGGCAATCCCCGACTCTGGAAACACCATATATTTT.

The rearrangement uses TRBV2 and TRBJ2-6, with unresolved D. Germline CDR1 is SNHLY and CDR2 is FYNNEI. This CDR3 has 15 amino acids. V was trimmed by 4 bases and J by 2 bases, leaving 9 bases between them. The CDR3 spells CASSVRPTGANVLTF. As DNA, the CDR3 is TGTGCCAGCAGTGTGAGGCCCACTGGGGCCAACGTCCTGACTTTC.